This record concerns one T cell receptor (beta chain) sequence. Antigen: not known. CDR1 and CDR2 from the germline V gene are SGHNT and YYREEE (reference sequence). After removal of 5 bases from V and 9 bases from J, the junction contained 11 bases not matched to a gene. The CDR3 loop spans 15 amino acids. Clones were sequenced by immunoSEQ multiplex PCR, and TCRdb holds only the in-frame ones, with some missing. The sample lists under 650,000 clones; almost 97% were seen once. This sample stems from a study of shared clonotypes between healthy human individuals. Study-wide results and limits: Clonotype sharing across a few donors was observed for roughly 5% of naive CD4 clonotypes.

The V gene is TRBV5-4, the J gene TRBJ2-1; 10 bases map to TRBD2. Sequenced input: naive CD4+ T cells sorted from blood. The subset was: CD45RA+ positively selected. This sequence was found in a woman aged 25 to 39 in good health. CDR3 sequence: CASRPGTSEPREQFF. Here the CDR3 DNA reads TGTGCCAGCAGGCCCGGGACTAGCGAACCTCGTGAGCAGTTCTTC.